This TCR beta chain is from a study of CD8 T cells in ankylosing spondylitis. The study, taken as a whole, reports: The study looked at matched synovial fluid samples from ankylosing spondylitis patients. Disease-linked clones were reported to be significantly enriched there. There was a TCR beta motif, made of 7 to 9 highly homologous variants, that appeared characteristic of ankylosing spondylitis blood. Disease-linked clones were CD8+ and relatively rare in peripheral blood.

Construction of TCR beta libraries was performed using quantitative 5'-RACE with molecular barcodes. TCRdb re-called the 5' RACE reads through MiXCR, storing one row per CDR3 protein. The table lists approximately 540,000 distinct CDR3 sequences, roughly 13% of them singletons. About this clonotype: What it binds is unknown.

CDR3 length: 17 amino acids. J lost 0 bases, V lost 6 bases, and 11 bases had no gene match. The V and J genes are TRBV12-3 or TRBV12-4 and TRBJ1-5, with 7 bases fitting TRBD1. The source material was blood, either unsorted or a sorted T cell fraction (not recorded which). The clonotype was recovered from a male donor with ankylosing spondylitis. The CDR3 sequence is CASRTGTATYSNQPQHF. As DNA, the CDR3 is TGTGCCAGCAGAACCGGGACAGCGACCTATAGCAATCAGCCCCAGCATTTT.